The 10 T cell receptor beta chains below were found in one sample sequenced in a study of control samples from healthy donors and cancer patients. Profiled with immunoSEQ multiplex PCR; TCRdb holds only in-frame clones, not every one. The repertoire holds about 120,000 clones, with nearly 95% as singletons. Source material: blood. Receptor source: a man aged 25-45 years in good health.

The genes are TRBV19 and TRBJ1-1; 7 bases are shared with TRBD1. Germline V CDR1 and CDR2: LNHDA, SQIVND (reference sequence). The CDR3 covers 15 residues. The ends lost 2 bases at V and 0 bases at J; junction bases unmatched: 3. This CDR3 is CASSISGTVNTEAFF. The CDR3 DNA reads TGTGCCAGTAGTATATCCGGGACAGTGAACACTGAAGCTTTCTTT. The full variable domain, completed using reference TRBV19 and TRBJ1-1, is DGGITQSPKYLFRKEGQNVTLSCEQNLNHDAMYWYRQDPGQGLRLIYYSQIVNDFQKGDIAEGYSVSREKKESFPLTVTSAQKNPTAFYLCASSISGTVNTEAFFGQGTRLTVV.

The CDR3 loop is CASSHLSTSFTNNEQFF. The CDR3 nucleotides read TGTGCCAGCAGCCACCTTTCGACTAGCTTTACAAACAATGAGCAGTTCTTC. The V and J genes are TRBV3-1 (or the pseudogene TRBV3-2) and TRBJ2-1, with 7 bases that match TRBD2. This CDR3 spans 17 amino acids. The junction had 13 bases not matched to a gene; V was cut back by 3 bases and J by 5 bases. CDR1 is LGHDT and CDR2 is YNNKEL in the germline V gene (reference sequence).

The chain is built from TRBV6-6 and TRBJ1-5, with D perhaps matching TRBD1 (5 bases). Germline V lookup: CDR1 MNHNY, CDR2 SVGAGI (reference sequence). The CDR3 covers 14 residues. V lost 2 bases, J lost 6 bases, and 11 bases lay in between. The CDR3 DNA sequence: TGTGCCAGCAGTTACGGGGGGAATGGTCAGCCCCAGCATTTT. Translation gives CASSYGGNGQPQHF.

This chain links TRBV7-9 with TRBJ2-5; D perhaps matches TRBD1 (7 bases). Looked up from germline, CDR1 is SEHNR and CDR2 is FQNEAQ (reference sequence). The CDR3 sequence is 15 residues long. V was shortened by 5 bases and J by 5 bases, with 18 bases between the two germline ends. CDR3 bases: TGTGCCAGCAGCACGAGCCTACAGGGGAGGGAGACCCAGTACTTC. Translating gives CASSTSLQGRETQYF.

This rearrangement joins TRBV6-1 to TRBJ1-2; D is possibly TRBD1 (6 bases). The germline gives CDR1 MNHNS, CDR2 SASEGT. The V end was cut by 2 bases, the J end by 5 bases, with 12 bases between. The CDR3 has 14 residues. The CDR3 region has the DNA TGTGCCAGCAGTGAACAAATGACAGGTTATGGCTACACCTTC. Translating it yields CASSEQMTGYGYTF.

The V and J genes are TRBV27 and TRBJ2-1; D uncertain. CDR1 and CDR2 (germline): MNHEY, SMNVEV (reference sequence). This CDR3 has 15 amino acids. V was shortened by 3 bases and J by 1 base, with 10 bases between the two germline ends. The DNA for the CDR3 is TGTGCCAGCAGTTTCAACAGTGGGTCCTACAATGAGCAGTTCTTC. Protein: CASSFNSGSYNEQFF.

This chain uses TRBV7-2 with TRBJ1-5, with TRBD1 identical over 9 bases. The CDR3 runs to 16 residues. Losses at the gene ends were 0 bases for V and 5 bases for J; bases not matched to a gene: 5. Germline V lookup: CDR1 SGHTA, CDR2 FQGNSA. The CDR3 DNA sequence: TGTGCCAGCAGCTTAGCGGTGGGACAGGGCTATCAGCCCCAGCATTTT. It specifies CASSLAVGQGYQPQHF.

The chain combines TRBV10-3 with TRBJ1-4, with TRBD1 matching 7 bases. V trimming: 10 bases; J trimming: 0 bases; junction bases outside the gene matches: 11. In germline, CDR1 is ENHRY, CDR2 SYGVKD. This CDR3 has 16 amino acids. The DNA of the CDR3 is TGTGCCACCTCCGGGACAGATTCCGCAACTAATGAAAAACTGTTTTTT. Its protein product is CATSGTDSATNEKLFF.

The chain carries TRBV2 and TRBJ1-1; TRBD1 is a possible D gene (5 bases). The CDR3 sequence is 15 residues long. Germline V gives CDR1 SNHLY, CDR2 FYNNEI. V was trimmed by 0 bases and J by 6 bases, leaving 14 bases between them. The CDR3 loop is CASSEAGGPGAEAFF. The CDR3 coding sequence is TGTGCCAGCAGTGAAGCAGGCGGACCGGGGGCTGAAGCTTTCTTT. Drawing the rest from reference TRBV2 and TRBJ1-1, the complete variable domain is EPEVTQTPSHQVTQMGQEVILRCVPISNHLYFYWYRQILGQKVEFLVSFYNNEISEKSEIFDDQFSVERPDGSNFTLKIRSTKLEDSAMYFCASSEAGGPGAEAFFGQGTRLTVV.

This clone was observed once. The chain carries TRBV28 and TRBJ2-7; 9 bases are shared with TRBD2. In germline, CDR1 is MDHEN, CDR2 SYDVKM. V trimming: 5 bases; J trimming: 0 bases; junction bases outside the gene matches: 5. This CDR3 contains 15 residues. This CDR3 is CASSLSAGGSYEQYF. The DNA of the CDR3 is TGTGCCAGCAGTCTGTCAGCGGGGGGCTCCTACGAGCAGTACTTC.